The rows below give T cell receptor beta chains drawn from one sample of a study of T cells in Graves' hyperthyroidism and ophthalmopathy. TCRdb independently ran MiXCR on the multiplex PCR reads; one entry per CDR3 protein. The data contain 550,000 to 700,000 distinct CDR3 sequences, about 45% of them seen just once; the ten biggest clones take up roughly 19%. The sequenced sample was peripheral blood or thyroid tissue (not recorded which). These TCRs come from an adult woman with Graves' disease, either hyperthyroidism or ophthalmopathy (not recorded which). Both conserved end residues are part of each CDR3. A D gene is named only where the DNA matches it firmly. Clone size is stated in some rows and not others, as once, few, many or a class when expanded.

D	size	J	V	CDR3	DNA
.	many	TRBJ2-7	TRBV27	CASSLGVTYEQYF	TGTGCCAGCAGTCTCGGAGTGACGTACGAGCAGTACTTC
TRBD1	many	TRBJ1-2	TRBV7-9	CASSPRQGLNGYTF	TGTGCCAGCAGCCCCCGACAGGGGCTGAATGGCTACACCTTC
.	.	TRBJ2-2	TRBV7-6	CASSFRQDYTGELFF	TGTGCCAGCAGCTTTCGACAGGACTACACCGGGGAGCTGTTTTTT
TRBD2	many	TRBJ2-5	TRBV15	CATSRGLAGGLGRETQYF	TGTGCCACCAGCAGAGGACTAGCGGGAGGTTTAGGCAGAGAGACCCAGTACTTC
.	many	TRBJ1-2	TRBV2	CASSEGEDLYGYTF	TGTGCCAGCAGTGAAGGGGAAGACTTATATGGCTACACCTTC
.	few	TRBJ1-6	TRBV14	CASSRGPTSSYNSPPHF	TGTGCCAGCTCAAGAGGACCGACGAGCTCCTATAATTCACCCCCCCACTTT
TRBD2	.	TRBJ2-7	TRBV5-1	CASSRGLAGGPGEQYF	TGCGCCAGCAGCCGGGGACTAGCGGGAGGGCCCGGCGAGCAGTACTTC
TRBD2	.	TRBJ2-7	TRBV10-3	CAIRGLAGSNYEQYF	TGTGCCATCCGGGGGCTAGCGGGATCCAACTACGAGCAGTACTTC
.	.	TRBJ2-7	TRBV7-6	CASSLVLPGPTNTGQCF	TGTGCCAGCAGCTTAGTACTTCCGGGTCCCACGAACACCGGGCAGTGCTTC
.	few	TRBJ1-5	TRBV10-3	CAISESYGNQPQHF	TGTGCCATCAGTGAGTCTTATGGAAATCAGCCCCAGCATTTT
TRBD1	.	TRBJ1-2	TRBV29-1	CSVDGQGEYTF	TGCAGCGTAGATGGACAGGGGGAATACACCTTC
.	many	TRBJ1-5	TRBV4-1	CASRDYTQGNQPQHF	TGCGCCAGCAGAGACTATACACAGGGCAATCAGCCCCAGCATTTT
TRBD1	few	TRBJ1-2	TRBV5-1	CASSTGGRNYGYTF	TGCGCCAGCAGCACAGGGGGCCGAAACTATGGCTACACCTTC
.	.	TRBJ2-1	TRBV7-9	CASSLSVNEQFF	TGTGCCAGCAGCTTGAGCGTCAATGAGCAGTTCTTC
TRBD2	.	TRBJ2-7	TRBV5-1	CASSSGGTSYEQYF	TGCGCCAGCAGCTCGGGGGGGACCTCCTACGAGCAGTACTTC
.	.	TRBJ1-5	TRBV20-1	CSARDGGSNQPQHF	TGCAGTGCTAGGGACGGAGGTAGCAATCAGCCCCAGCATTTT
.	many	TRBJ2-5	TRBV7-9	CASSTKRLASYQETQYF	TGTGCCAGCAGCACCAAACGGCTAGCGAGCTACCAAGAGACCCAGTACTTC
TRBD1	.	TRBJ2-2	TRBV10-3	CAISRQGSTGELFF	TGTGCCATCAGCCGACAGGGGAGCACCGGGGAGCTGTTTTTT
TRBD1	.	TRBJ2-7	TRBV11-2	CASSPDRGVYEQYF	TGTGCCAGCAGCCCGGACAGGGGGGTTTACGAGCAGTACTTC
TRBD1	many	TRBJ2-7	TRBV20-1	CSATRDRSSYEQYF	TGCAGTGCTACTAGGGACAGGAGCTCCTACGAGCAGTACTTC
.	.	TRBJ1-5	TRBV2	CASSEIGDQPQHF	TGTGCCAGCAGTGAAATTGGGGATCAGCCCCAGCATTTT
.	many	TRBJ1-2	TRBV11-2	CASSPPGAGNYGYTF	TGTGCCAGCAGCCCTCCGGGGGCTGGTAACTATGGCTACACCTTC
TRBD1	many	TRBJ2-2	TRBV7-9	CASSLRPRGQGPNTGELFF	TGTGCCAGCAGCTTACGACCCCGCGGACAGGGGCCGAACACCGGGGAGCTGTTTTTT
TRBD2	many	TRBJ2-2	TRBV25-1	CASSELGSGSITGELFF	TGTGCCAGCAGTGAGTTAGGTAGCGGGAGTATTACCGGGGAGCTGTTTTTT
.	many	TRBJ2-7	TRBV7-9	CASSLGPLNEQYF	TGTGCCAGCAGCTTAGGTCCCCTAAACGAGCAGTACTTC
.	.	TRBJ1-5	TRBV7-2	CASNQGLQPQHF	TGTGCCAGCAACCAGGGTTTGCAGCCCCAGCATTTT
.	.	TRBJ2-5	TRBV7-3	CASSLVGLRETQYF	TGTGCCAGCAGCTTAGTAGGACTGCGAGAGACCCAGTACTTC
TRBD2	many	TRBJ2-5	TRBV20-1	CSAVPGLAQETQYF	TGCAGTGCTGTGCCGGGACTAGCACAAGAGACCCAGTACTTC
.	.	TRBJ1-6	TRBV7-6	CASSFRDTAGPLHF	TGTGCCAGCAGCTTTCGGGACACCGCAGGGCCCCTCCACTTT
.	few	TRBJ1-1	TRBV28	CASSLSGGFNTEAFF	TGTGCCAGCAGTTTGTCTGGGGGGTTTAACACTGAAGCTTTCTTT
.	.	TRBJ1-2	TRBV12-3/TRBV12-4	CASNSTRDGTISYTF	TGTGCCAGCAACTCAACCCGGGACGGCACTATCAGCTACACCTTC
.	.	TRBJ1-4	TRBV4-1	CASSQGRGAGKVKLFF	TGCGCCAGCAGCCAAGGACGCGGGGCGGGGAAGGTAAAACTGTTTTTT
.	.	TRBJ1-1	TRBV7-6	CASSLGDPINTEAFF	TGTGCCAGCAGCTTAGGGGACCCTATAAACACTGAAGCTTTCTTT
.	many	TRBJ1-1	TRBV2	CASSVLYTEAFF	TGTGCCAGCAGTGTGCTCTACACTGAAGCTTTCTTT
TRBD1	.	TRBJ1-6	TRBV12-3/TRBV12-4	CASSWPGQLLHF	TGTGCCAGCAGTTGGCCGGGACAGCTCCTCCACTTT
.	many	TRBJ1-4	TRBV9	CASSVRPGKEKLFF	TGTGCCAGCAGCGTGAGACCGGGGAAGGAAAAACTGTTTTTT
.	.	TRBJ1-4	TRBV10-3	CAITGGSTNEKLFF	TGTGCCATCACGGGGGGCAGTACTAATGAAAAACTGTTTTTT
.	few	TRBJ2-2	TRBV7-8	CASSDRVSGELFF	TGTGCCAGCAGCGATCGGGTATCCGGGGAGCTGTTTTTT
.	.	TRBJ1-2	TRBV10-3	CAMRLGGGGDYTF	TGTGCCATGAGGTTGGGGGGCGGAGGTGACTACACCTTC
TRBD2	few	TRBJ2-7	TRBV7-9	CASSYPLAGADEQYF	TGTGCCAGCAGCTACCCACTAGCGGGAGCAGACGAGCAGTACTTC
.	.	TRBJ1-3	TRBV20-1	CSAREGNTIYF	TGCAGTGCCCGAGAAGGAAACACCATATATTTT
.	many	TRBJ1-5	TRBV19	CASSMGGYSNQPQHF	TGTGCCAGTAGTATGGGAGGGTATAGCAATCAGCCCCAGCATTTT
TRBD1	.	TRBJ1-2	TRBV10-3	CAISESGQGPYGYTF	TGTGCCATCAGTGAGTCGGGACAGGGCCCTTATGGCTACACCTTC
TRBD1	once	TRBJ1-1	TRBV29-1	CSVDSGQGALGTEAFF	TGCAGCGTTGATTCGGGGCAGGGGGCACTGGGAACTGAAGCTTTCTTT
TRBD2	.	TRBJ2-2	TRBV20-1	CSARSERELGNTGELSW	TGCAGTGCTAGGTCAGAGCGGGAGTTAGGGAACACCGGGGAGCTGTCTTGG
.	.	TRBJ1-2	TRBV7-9	CASSLGREVIYGYTF	TGTGCCAGCAGCTTAGGTAGGGAGGTTATCTATGGCTACACCTTC
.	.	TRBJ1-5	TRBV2	CASSRDQGTGQPQHF	TGTGCCAGCAGCAGAGACCAGGGTACAGGGCAGCCCCAGCATTTT
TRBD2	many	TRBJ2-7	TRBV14	CASSQVRLAGVHEQYF	TGTGCCAGCAGCCAAGTACGACTAGCGGGAGTCCACGAGCAGTACTTC
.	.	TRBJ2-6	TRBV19	CASSIRTGGYSGANVLTF	TGTGCCAGTAGTATAAGAACAGGCGGGTACTCTGGGGCCAACGTCCTGACTTTC
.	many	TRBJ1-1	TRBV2	CASRGGPVGAFF	TGTGCCAGCAGGGGGGGACCCGTGGGGGCTTTCTTT